Below, 15 T cell receptor beta chains from the same sample are listed, as sequenced in a study of cytomegalovirus exposure and HLA in healthy donors. 60 Vbeta and 13 Jbeta primers were used in PCR. This table comes from immunoSEQ multiplex PCR, and its TCRdb copy is limited to in-frame clones, with some not included. The sample records around 190,000 clones, around 82% being singletons. Sequencing was done on a sample of PBMCs. All receptors derive from a woman in her twenties or thirties in good health and CMV-seropositive.

The chain combines TRBV9 with TRBJ1-2; 8 nucleotides agree with TRBD1. Germline lookup yields CDR1 SGDLS and CDR2 YYNGEE. This CDR3 region has 14 residues. V lost 4 bases, J lost 6 bases, and 8 bases stayed unmatched. The CDR3: CASSPSGQGHGYTF. In nucleotides, the CDR3 is TGTGCCAGCAGCCCAAGCGGACAGGGACATGGCTACACCTTC.

J is TRBJ1-1 and V is TRBV2; the match to TRBD1 covers 8 bases. There are 12 residues in the CDR3. After removal of 4 bases from V and 6 bases from J, the junction contained 1 base not matched to a gene. CDR1 is SNHLY and CDR2 is FYNNEI in the germline V gene. As DNA, the CDR3 is TGTGCCAGCAGTGGGGACAGGCCTGAAGCTTTCTTT. It translates to CASSGDRPEAFF.

The J gene is TRBJ2-7, the V gene TRBV18; maybe TRBD2 (5 bases). V lost 3 bases and J 1 base, leaving 7 bases between the germline ends. Germline V CDR1 and CDR2: KGHSH, LQKENI. The CDR3 has 13 amino acids. The CDR3 DNA reads as TGTGCCAGCTCACCCCCGGGATCCTACGAGCAGTACTTC. Protein sequence: CASSPPGSYEQYF. The full variable domain, rest sourced from reference TRBV18 and TRBJ2-7, is NAGVMQNPRHLVRRRGQEARLRCSPMKGHSHVYWYRQLPEEGLKFMVYLQKENIIDESGMPKERFSAEFPKEGPSILRIQQVVRGDSAAYFCASSPPGSYEQYFGPGTRLTVT.

Regarding this clone: One junction end disagrees with the germline gene, perhaps due to a read error. The V and J genes are TRBV7-9 and TRBJ1-2; maybe TRBD1 (6 bases). The CDR3 consists of 14 residues. CDR1 is SEHNR and CDR2 is FQNEAQ in the germline V gene (reference sequence). CDR3 amino acids: CSSSMTGGSEGYTF. In DNA, the CDR3 is TGTTCCAGCAGCATGACAGGCGGCTCTGAAGGCTACACCTTC.

CDR3 region: CASSQESRGRTGELFF. The CDR3 bases are TGCGCCAGCAGCCAAGAGAGCAGGGGGCGAACCGGGGAGCTGTTTTTT. This chain uses TRBV4-1 with TRBJ2-2; TRBD1 matches 8 bases. The V gene end was trimmed by 0 bases and the J gene end by 5 bases; junction bases not matched to a gene: 5. The CDR3 is made up of 16 amino acids. The germline gives CDR1 MGHRA, CDR2 YSYEKL.

The chain links TRBV5-5 to TRBJ2-6; perhaps TRBD2 as D (5 bases). This CDR3 contains 15 residues. The V gene's germline CDR1 is SGHKS and CDR2 YYEKEE (reference sequence). Between the trimmed V and J ends, which lost 6 bases and 2 bases, there was a span of 12 bases. The chain's CDR3 is CASTPLRAGANVLTF. The CDR3 nucleotides read TGTGCCAGCACCCCCTTGAGGGCTGGGGCCAACGTCCTGACTTTC.

As regards this clone: One junction end disagrees with the germline gene, perhaps due to a read error. The chain uses TRBV11-2 and TRBJ2-5; 8 bases agree with TRBD1. Germline V gives CDR1 SGHAT, CDR2 FQNNGV. The CDR3 is 14 amino acids. This CDR3 reads CVSSSDRAQETQYF. The CDR3 DNA follows: TGTGTCAGCAGCTCGGACAGGGCCCAAGAGACCCAGTACTTC.

About this clone itself: The junction and the germline gene differ at one end; a read error may be behind it. The chain links TRBV28 to TRBJ1-2; 7 nucleotides match TRBD1. CDR3 length: 14 residues. Germline assignment: CDR1 MDHEN and CDR2 SYDVKM. The CDR3 DNA reads as TGTGCCAGCAGTTCACCACAGGGGAACTATGGCTACATCTTC. It encodes CASSSPQGNYGYIF.

The chain joins TRBV4-1 to TRBJ1-2; possibly TRBD1 for D (5 bases). This CDR3 has 14 amino acids. Trimming took 8 bases from V and 4 from J, leaving 17 bases between them. CDR1 is MGHRA, CDR2 YSYEKL, per germline. CDR3 DNA sequence: TGCGCCAGCTCGCGGGTGCCGGGGGGCTATGGCTACACCTTC. Residues: CASSRVPGGYGYTF.

The chain links TRBV10-1 to TRBJ2-5; maybe TRBD2 (6 bases). This CDR3 comprises 15 residues. V was trimmed by 4 bases and J by 1 base, leaving 13 bases between them. Germline V gene data show CDR1 as WNHNN and CDR2 as SYGVQD (reference sequence). CDR3 sequence: CASSGGTPVQETQYF. DNA of the CDR3: TGCGCCAGCAGTGGCGGGACTCCCGTCCAAGAGACCCAGTACTTC.

This clone was recorded a few times. The rearrangement joins TRBV25-1 to TRBJ1-1; D may be TRBD1 (6 bases). The CDR3 has 15 amino acids. V lost 10 bases and J lost 2, with 20 bases in between. The V gene's germline CDR1 is MGHDK and CDR2 SYGVNS. The CDR3 sequence: CATTGFLPKNTEAFF. The CDR3 nucleotides are TGTGCCACTACAGGGTTCCTCCCTAAAAACACTGAAGCTTTCTTT.

J is TRBJ2-2 and V is TRBV27; possibly TRBD1 for D (6 bases). CDR3 length equals 15 residues. Between the trimmed V and J ends, which lost 4 bases and 7 bases, there was a span of 16 bases. Germline CDR1 is MNHEY and CDR2 is SMNVEV (reference sequence). The CDR3: CASSSSRGKNGELFF. The DNA of the CDR3 is TGTGCCAGCAGTTCGTCCAGGGGAAAGAACGGGGAGCTGTTTTTT.

This clone was counted a few times. This sequence joins TRBV6-5 and TRBJ1-1, with D perhaps matching TRBD1 (6 bases). V lost 8 bases and J lost 4, with 11 bases in between. This CDR3 is built from 12 residues. CDR1 is MNHEY, CDR2 SVGAGI, per germline. The CDR3 DNA reads TGTGCCAGCGGGCGGGGGGCCACTGAAGCTTTCTTT. Its protein product is CASGRGATEAFF.

This sequence joins TRBV28 and TRBJ1-1; TRBD1 agrees at 7 bases. Germline trimming cut 5 bases from V and 4 bases from J; bases unmatched to any gene: 7. The CDR3 loop spans 14 amino acids. Looked up from germline, CDR1 is MDHEN and CDR2 is SYDVKM. The CDR3 coding sequence is TGTGCCAGCAGTGAACAGGGGACGCGCACTGAAGCTTTCTTT. This encodes CASSEQGTRTEAFF.

The chain recombines TRBV7-9 with TRBJ1-6; 7 positions match TRBD1. The CDR3 has 15 amino acids. CDR1 and CDR2 from the germline V gene are SEHNR and FQNEAQ (reference sequence). Germline trimming cut 5 bases from V and 10 bases from J; bases unmatched to any gene: 11. CDR3 nucleotide sequence: TGTGCCAGCAGCCTAGGGGAGAGGGGGCTCTCACCCCTCCACTTT. Translation gives CASSLGERGLSPLHF.